The clone carrying this T cell receptor beta chain was seen more than once but under ten times. The CDR3 is 15 residues long. Germline V gene data show CDR1 as SEHNR and CDR2 as FQNEAQ (reference sequence). The ends lost 4 bases at V and 4 bases at J; junction bases unmatched: 4. The data were taken from a study of blood T cell repertoires in COVID-19. Across the whole study: Acute and convalescent COVID-19 samples came from the United States, Italy and Spain. T cells, B-cell-depleted T cells, or PBMCs supplied cDNA or gDNA.

Original analysis: Quantification of nucleated cells was approximated via reference gene primer amplification. TCRdb's copy holds only in-frame clones and misses some; the assay was immunoSEQ multiplex PCR. Clone size and V and J calls were adopted from that table, with D and trimming inferred from the DNA. The sample holds approximately 110,000 clones, about 83% seen once. Sequencing was done on a sample of peripheral blood. This TCR was recovered from a human donor in a cohort sampled during active COVID-19. V is TRBV7-9 and J is TRBJ1-5; the match to TRBD1 covers 10 bases. The DNA of the CDR3 is TGTGCCAGCAGCTGGGGACAGGGGAGGAATCAGCCCCAGCATTTT. Translating it yields CASSWGQGRNQPQHF.